This T cell receptor beta chain was recorded in a study of cytomegalovirus exposure and HLA in healthy donors. Regarding the study as a whole: A missense DCLRE1C variant was associated with V- and J-gene trimming of TCR beta chains in a later analysis, and an independent cohort replicated the association.

Primers included in the PCR were 60 Vbeta and 13 Jbeta primers. Sequenced by immunoSEQ multiplex PCR; TCRdb stores in-frame clones only, minus some. The data hold more than 60,000 clones, with around four fifths observed a single time. Comment on this clone: Its specificity is unknown.

Germline assignment: CDR1 SGDLS and CDR2 YYNGEE. The junction had 8 bases not matched to a gene; V was cut back by 3 bases and J by 0 bases. The CDR3 loop spans 18 amino acids. This sequence was found in a middle-aged woman in good health and CMV-seropositive. The rearrangement uses TRBV9 and TRBJ2-5, with TRBD2 matching over 13 bases. Sequencing input: PBMCs. CDR3 nucleotides: TGTGCCAGCAGCGAACGACCCGGGACTAGCGGGGACCAAGAGACCCAGTACTTC. It yields the protein CASSERPGTSGDQETQYF.